One sample yielded the 4 T cell receptor beta chains listed below, sequenced in a study of blood T cells in healthy people across ages. Primed by a sample-barcoded 5' primer and a J-beta primer mix, a second PCR proceeded for about 6 to 12 cycles. Via MiXCR, TCRdb re-called the 5' RACE reads, giving one row per CDR3 protein. The sample lists 1.8 million or so distinct CDR3 sequences; roughly two fifths were seen once. The sample taken for sequencing was blood. These receptors were obtained from a human donor in good health.

This chain connects TRBV12-3 or TRBV12-4 to TRBJ1-1; D gene ambiguous. The CDR3 runs to 16 residues. V was clipped by 6 bases and J by 5 bases, with 22 bases between them. In nucleotides, the CDR3 is TGTGCCAGCAGCCCAAAATTCATCACCGCGGGGACTGAAGCTTTCTTT. Translating it yields CASSPKFITAGTEAFF.

The chain carries TRBV18 and TRBJ2-3; tentative D call: TRBD2 (5 bases). Germline values: CDR1 KGHSH, CDR2 LQKENI. V was trimmed by 5 bases and J by 1 base, leaving 22 bases between them. The CDR3 is 18 amino acids. CDR3 bases: TGTGCCAGCTCATCCCTCTCCCCGCGGGTCCCCCGCACAGATACGCAGTATTTT. Encoded protein: CASSSLSPRVPRTDTQYF.

This clonotype was seen a single time. The CDR3 ends on some other residue instead of the conserved phenylalanine or tryptophan, so this is likely a read error. This chain links TRBV29-1 with TRBJ2-3; D is ambiguous. This CDR3 spans 11 amino acids. V lost 4 bases and J lost 3, with 5 bases in between. Germline V gives CDR1 SQVTM, CDR2 ANQGSEA. Here the CDR3 DNA reads TGCAGCGTTGGATCGACAGATACGCAGTATTGT. Its protein product is CSVGSTDTQYC.

The rearrangement joins TRBV5-5 to TRBJ2-7; the D gene is possibly TRBD1 (6 bases). The CDR3 spans 16 residues. Per the germline V gene, CDR1 is SGHKS and CDR2 is YYEKEE (reference sequence). V lost 4 bases, J lost 0 bases, and 17 bases lay in between. CDR3 DNA sequence: TGTGCCAGCAGCGTTAACGGACAGTCGAGCTCCTACGAGCAGTACTTC. Its protein is CASSVNGQSSSYEQYF.